This TCR beta chain was recorded in a study of blood T cell repertoires in COVID-19. On the study more broadly: Acute-phase and convalescent COVID-19 samples originated in the United States, Italy and Spain. Nucleic acid was either cDNA or gDNA, and it came from T cells, B-cell-depleted T cells, or PBMCs.

Per the authors' pipeline: Using reference gene primer amplification, nucleated cell counts were estimated. The assay was immunoSEQ multiplex PCR, and TCRdb's table has in-frame clones only and misses some. The V and J calls and clone size come from that table; D and trimming were worked out from the DNA. Of about 320,000 clones in the sample, roughly 85% were seen once. The receptor comes from a human donor in a cohort sampled during active COVID-19. Sample: peripheral blood.

Here the CDR3 reads CASSIPTGRRSGELFF. The CDR3 DNA reads TGTGCCAGTAGTATCCCGACAGGGAGAAGGTCCGGGGAGCTGTTTTTT. This chain connects TRBV19 to TRBJ2-2, with TRBD1 matching over 7 bases. After removal of 3 bases from V and 6 bases from J, the junction contained 10 bases not matched to a gene. Germline V gives CDR1 LNHDA, CDR2 SQIVND (reference sequence). The length of the CDR3 is 16 residues.